A selection of T cell receptor beta chains follows, all from one sample in a study of CD8 T cells in ankylosing spondylitis. TCRdb re-called the 5' RACE reads with MiXCR, one entry per CDR3 protein. The sample contains roughly 450,000 distinct CDR3 sequences, 20% to 30% of which appear only once. Material for sequencing was blood, either unsorted or a sorted T cell fraction (not recorded which). These receptors came from a male donor with ankylosing spondylitis. Both conserved end residues are part of each CDR3. The order of the fields is CDR3 protein, CDR3 DNA, D gene, clone size, V gene, J gene. The D gene is left open where the match is weak. Size values are once, few and many counts, or a class for expanded clones, and some rows have none.

CDR3: CASSQDSANTEAFF
DNA: TGTGCCAGCAGCCAGGACAGCGCGAACACTGAAGCTTTCTTT
D: NA
size: once
V: TRBV7-9
J: TRBJ1-1

CDR3: CASRLTLANTGELFF
DNA: TGTGCCAGCAGGCTAACACTAGCGAACACCGGGGAGCTGTTTTTT
D: NA
size: few
V: TRBV12-3/TRBV12-4
J: TRBJ2-2

CDR3: CASSRGGDEQYF
DNA: TGTGCCAGCAGCCGAGGCGGGGACGAGCAGTACTTC
D: NA
size: NA
V: TRBV11-2
J: TRBJ2-7

CDR3: CASSFQILVLTF
DNA: TGTGCCAGCAGCTTTCAGATATTAGTCCTGACTTTC
D: NA
size: NA
V: TRBV12-3/TRBV12-4
J: TRBJ2-6

CDR3: CASSADRRVYGYTF
DNA: TGTGCCAGCAGCGCCGACAGGAGAGTCTATGGCTACACCTTC
D: NA
size: few
V: TRBV7-9
J: TRBJ1-2

CDR3: CATSDPGQNQPQHF
DNA: TGTGCCACCAGTGACCCCGGACAGAATCAGCCCCAGCATTTT
D: NA
size: few
V: TRBV24-1
J: TRBJ1-5

CDR3: CASSGGQHVNDEAFF
DNA: TGCGCCAGCAGTGGGGGACAGCACGTAAACGATGAAGCTTTCTTT
D: TRBD1
size: NA
V: TRBV10-1
J: TRBJ1-1

CDR3: CSVDRGGGYEQYF
DNA: TGCAGCGTTGACCGGGGGGGCGGATACGAGCAGTACTTC
D: TRBD2
size: NA
V: TRBV29-1
J: TRBJ2-7

CDR3: CASSTGLAVNTGELFF
DNA: TGCGCCAGCAGCACCGGACTAGCGGTGAACACCGGGGAGCTGTTTTTT
D: TRBD2
size: many
V: TRBV5-1
J: TRBJ2-2

CDR3: CATSDPGLAGGFIDTQYF
DNA: TGTGCCACCAGTGACCCGGGACTAGCGGGAGGATTTATAGATACGCAGTATTTT
D: TRBD2
size: NA
V: TRBV24-1
J: TRBJ2-3

CDR3: CASRLAGGPYEQYF
DNA: TGTGCCAGCAGACTAGCGGGAGGGCCGTACGAGCAGTACTTC
D: TRBD2
size: NA
V: TRBV2
J: TRBJ2-7

CDR3: CSAWGQGGPEEDTQYF
DNA: TGCAGTGCCTGGGGGCAGGGGGGACCAGAGGAAGATACGCAGTATTTT
D: NA
size: few
V: TRBV20-1
J: TRBJ2-3

CDR3: CASSQGLAGASEQFF
DNA: TGTGCCAGCAGCCAGGGACTAGCGGGAGCTAGCGAGCAGTTCTTC
D: TRBD2
size: few
V: TRBV11-2
J: TRBJ2-1

CDR3: CASSSTPYRNTEAFF
DNA: TGTGCCAGCAGCTCTACCCCGTACAGGAACACTGAAGCTTTCTTT
D: NA
size: few
V: TRBV11-3
J: TRBJ1-1

CDR3: CSVDRGSRSYNEQFF
DNA: TGCAGCGTGGACAGGGGATCCCGCTCCTACAATGAGCAGTTCTTC
D: TRBD1
size: NA
V: TRBV29-1
J: TRBJ2-1

CDR3: CSARTSGRGGETQYF
DNA: TGCAGTGCTAGAACTAGCGGGAGAGGCGGAGAGACCCAGTACTTC
D: TRBD2
size: few
V: TRBV20-1
J: TRBJ2-5

CDR3: CASSEWGVAETDTQYF
DNA: TGTGCCAGCAGTGAATGGGGGGTTGCTGAGACAGATACGCAGTATTTT
D: NA
size: few
V: TRBV25-1
J: TRBJ2-3

CDR3: CASSYSFQTANTEAFF
DNA: TGTGCCAGCAGTTACTCGTTTCAAACAGCAAACACTGAAGCTTTCTTT
D: NA
size: few
V: TRBV6-2/TRBV6-3
J: TRBJ1-1

CDR3: CSARLTVSGNTIYF
DNA: TGCAGTGCTAGACTGACAGTCTCTGGAAACACCATATATTTT
D: NA
size: few
V: TRBV20-1
J: TRBJ1-3

CDR3: CSAFRGDGRTSTDTQYF
DNA: TGCAGTGCTTTCCGGGGGGACGGACGTACTAGCACAGATACGCAGTATTTT
D: TRBD2
size: NA
V: TRBV20-1
J: TRBJ2-3

CDR3: CASSPQGGPNTGELFF
DNA: TGCGCCAGCAGCCCCCAAGGGGGCCCTAACACCGGGGAGCTGTTTTTT
D: TRBD1
size: NA
V: TRBV5-1
J: TRBJ2-2

CDR3: CASSLAGQITGELFF
DNA: TGTGCCAGCAGCCTAGCGGGACAAATCACCGGGGAGCTGTTTTTT
D: TRBD2
size: NA
V: TRBV11-2
J: TRBJ2-2

CDR3: CASSDGILNIQYF
DNA: TGTGCCAGCAGTGATGGGATACTAAACATTCAGTACTTC
D: NA
size: few
V: TRBV6-1
J: TRBJ2-4

CDR3: CASTPTANTGELFF
DNA: TGTGCCAGCACCCCGACAGCGAACACCGGGGAGCTGTTTTTT
D: NA
size: NA
V: TRBV7-6
J: TRBJ2-2

CDR3: CSVDPGEETQYF
DNA: TGCAGCGTTGATCCGGGGGAGGAGACCCAGTACTTC
D: NA
size: NA
V: TRBV29-1
J: TRBJ2-5

CDR3: CASSVLVGGTDTQYF
DNA: TGTGCCAGCAGCGTATTGGTTGGTGGCACAGATACGCAGTATTTT
D: NA
size: NA
V: TRBV9
J: TRBJ2-3

CDR3: CASSQEGEKLFF
DNA: TGTGCCAGCAGCCAGGAGGGGGAAAAACTGTTTTTT
D: NA
size: NA
V: TRBV14
J: TRBJ1-4

CDR3: CASSWNALADTQYF
DNA: TGTGCCAGCAGCTGGAATGCCCTCGCAGATACGCAGTATTTT
D: NA
size: few
V: TRBV7-8
J: TRBJ2-3

CDR3: CASSLGARGAGSPLHF
DNA: TGTGCCAGCAGCTTAGGGGCTCGGGGCGCCGGGTCACCCCTCCACTTT
D: NA
size: NA
V: TRBV11-2
J: TRBJ1-6

CDR3: CASSERWEGYTF
DNA: TGTGCCAGCAGTGAACGATGGGAAGGCTACACCTTC
D: NA
size: NA
V: TRBV6-1
J: TRBJ1-2

CDR3: CASSSKYEAGGTGELFF
DNA: TGTGCCAGCAGCTCCAAATATGAAGCGGGAGGCACCGGGGAGCTGTTTTTT
D: TRBD2
size: few
V: TRBV11-2
J: TRBJ2-2

CDR3: CASSLDRVAGPNVLTF
DNA: TGTGCCAGCAGCTTAGATCGGGTGGCTGGGCCCAACGTCCTGACTTTC
D: NA
size: NA
V: TRBV11-2
J: TRBJ2-6

CDR3: CASGSLRDRGADTQYF
DNA: TGTGCTAGTGGTTCCCTCCGGGACAGGGGAGCAGATACGCAGTATTTT
D: TRBD1
size: few
V: TRBV12-5
J: TRBJ2-3

CDR3: CSASPWRGQGEKLFF
DNA: TGCAGTGCTTCCCCTTGGAGGGGGCAGGGTGAAAAACTGTTTTTT
D: TRBD1
size: few
V: TRBV20-1
J: TRBJ1-4

CDR3: CASSEFPDTQYF
DNA: TGTGCCAGCAGTGAATTCCCAGATACGCAGTATTTT
D: NA
size: few
V: TRBV2
J: TRBJ2-3

CDR3: CSARKTGLETQYF
DNA: TGCAGTGCTAGAAAGACAGGGTTAGAGACCCAGTACTTC
D: TRBD1
size: NA
V: TRBV20-1
J: TRBJ2-5

CDR3: CASSQDQTRDTQYF
DNA: TGTGCCAGCAGCCAAGATCAGACCCGCGATACGCAGTATTTT
D: NA
size: few
V: TRBV4-2
J: TRBJ2-3

CDR3: CASGRKDTGELFF
DNA: TGTGCCAGCGGTAGAAAGGACACCGGGGAGCTGTTTTTT
D: NA
size: NA
V: TRBV6-1
J: TRBJ2-2

CDR3: CASTGGQGRSAGELFF
DNA: TGTGCCAGCACCGGGGGGCAGGGAAGATCGGCCGGGGAGCTGTTTTTT
D: NA
size: few
V: TRBV7-2
J: TRBJ2-2

CDR3: CSASRPGDNEKLFF
DNA: TGCAGTGCGTCCAGGCCGGGGGATAATGAAAAACTGTTTTTT
D: NA
size: few
V: TRBV20-1
J: TRBJ1-4

CDR3: CASSQVVRETQYF
DNA: TGTGCCAGCAGCCAAGTAGTGAGGGAGACCCAGTACTTC
D: NA
size: NA
V: TRBV14
J: TRBJ2-5

CDR3: CAWNPMATERKETQYF
DNA: TGTGCCTGGAACCCGATGGCCACCGAACGAAAAGAGACCCAGTACTTC
D: NA
size: NA
V: TRBV30
J: TRBJ2-5

CDR3: CASNPGLAGLFGELFF
DNA: TGTGCCAGCAACCCGGGACTAGCGGGCCTGTTCGGGGAGCTGTTTTTT
D: TRBD2
size: few
V: TRBV2
J: TRBJ2-2

CDR3: CASSFGGSAGPGNTIYF
DNA: TGTGCCAGCAGCTTTGGGGGATCGGCAGGGCCTGGAAACACCATATATTTT
D: NA
size: NA
V: TRBV7-6
J: TRBJ1-3

CDR3: CASSLKPGHGYEQYF
DNA: TGTGCCAGCAGCTTAAAACCGGGACATGGGTACGAGCAGTACTTC
D: NA
size: many
V: TRBV7-2
J: TRBJ2-7

CDR3: CASSRLAGEGQETQYF
DNA: TGTGCCAGCAGCCGACTAGCGGGAGAAGGCCAAGAGACCCAGTACTTC
D: TRBD2
size: NA
V: TRBV7-2
J: TRBJ2-5

CDR3: CSPTPYGDSTF
DNA: TGCAGTCCCACCCCTTACGGGGATAGCACCTTC
D: NA
size: NA
V: TRBV20-1
J: TRBJ1-2

CDR3: CASSPPRDRGNEQFF
DNA: TGTGCCAGCTCACCACCCCGGGACAGGGGCAATGAGCAGTTCTTC
D: TRBD1
size: NA
V: TRBV18
J: TRBJ2-1

CDR3: CSARVLAGVETQYF
DNA: TGCAGTGCTAGAGTTTTAGCGGGAGTAGAGACCCAGTACTTC
D: TRBD2
size: NA
V: TRBV20-1
J: TRBJ2-5

CDR3: CASSLIRESYNEQFF
DNA: TGTGCCAGCAGCTTAATACGGGAATCCTACAATGAGCAGTTCTTC
D: NA
size: NA
V: TRBV11-2
J: TRBJ2-1

CDR3: CASSLGLDRDLGNQPQHF
DNA: TGTGCCAGCAGCTTAGGGCTTGACAGGGATCTGGGCAATCAGCCCCAGCATTTT
D: TRBD1
size: few
V: TRBV7-2
J: TRBJ1-5

CDR3: CASSLVAQNNQPQHF
DNA: TGTGCCAGCAGCTTAGTCGCACAGAACAATCAGCCCCAGCATTTT
D: NA
size: many
V: TRBV7-2
J: TRBJ1-5

CDR3: CASSVGGLDQPQHF
DNA: TGTGCCAGCAGCGTAGGGGGGTTAGATCAGCCCCAGCATTTT
D: NA
size: NA
V: TRBV9
J: TRBJ1-5

CDR3: CASIQAGALSDEQFF
DNA: TGTGCCAGCATTCAAGCGGGAGCTCTTTCGGATGAGCAGTTCTTC
D: TRBD2
size: NA
V: TRBV6-2/TRBV6-3
J: TRBJ2-1

CDR3: CASSESLSAAGVPETQYF
DNA: TGCGCCAGCAGTGAGTCCCTTTCGGCAGCGGGAGTTCCAGAGACCCAGTACTTC
D: TRBD2
size: NA
V: TRBV10-2
J: TRBJ2-5

CDR3: CASSPRFEGRNSPLHF
DNA: TGTGCCAGCTCACCAAGGTTTGAGGGCCGAAATTCACCCCTCCACTTT
D: NA
size: few
V: TRBV18
J: TRBJ1-6